This is a list of T cell receptor beta chains from one sample in a study of cytomegalovirus exposure and HLA in healthy donors. Profiling relied on immunoSEQ multiplex PCR, and the TCRdb table lists in-frame clones only, not all of them. Of about 130,000 clones listed, roughly 85% were seen once; the top ten hold over 1%. The sequenced sample consisted of PBMCs. The receptor source for this set is a boy aged 5-17 years in good health and CMV-seronegative. Each CDR3 is given with its conserved first and last residue. The D gene is left open where the match is weak. Only some rows state a clone size, as once, few, many or a class for expanded clones.

NA	TRBV5-1	TRBD1	TRBJ2-5	TGCGCCAGCAGCTTTGGCATTGGAGCAGGGGGCAGGGAGACCCAGTACTTC	CASSFGIGAGGRETQYF
NA	TRBV6-6	TRBD1	TRBJ1-2	TGTGCCAGCACCCCGGGACAGAGGATCGACTGGGGCTACACCTTC	CASTPGQRIDWGYTF
NA	TRBV12-5	NA	TRBJ1-4	TGTGCTAGTGGTTTTGGGGCCCCAGCTGCGGAACTGTTTTTT	CASGFGAPAAELFF
NA	TRBV29-1	TRBD2	TRBJ2-2	TGCAGCGCGACTAGCGGGAGCGCGGCCGGGGAGCTGTTTTTT	CSATSGSAAGELFF
NA	TRBV10-3	NA	TRBJ1-1	TGTGCCATCAGTGAAGAGGAAGAAGACACTGAAGCTTTCTTT	CAISEEEEDTEAFF
NA	TRBV11-3	TRBD2	TRBJ2-7	TGTGCCAGCAGCCCAGGAATAGCGGGAGACCCCTACGAGCAGTACTTC	CASSPGIAGDPYEQYF
NA	TRBV30	NA	TRBJ2-2	TGTGCCTACACCGGGACATTGAACACCGGGGAGCTGTTTTTT	CAYTGTLNTGELFF
NA	TRBV5-5	NA	TRBJ1-5	TGTGCCAGCAGCCGAGGGAGCAATCAGCCCCAGCATTTT	CASSRGSNQPQHF
NA	TRBV5-1	TRBD1	TRBJ2-1	TGCGCCAGCAGCTTGGGGACAGGGGGCGATGAGCAGTTCTTC	CASSLGTGGDEQFF
NA	TRBV10-3	NA	TRBJ2-4	TGTGCCATCAGTCCCTCGACTGGCGGGATAAACATTCAGTACTTC	CAISPSTGGINIQYF
few	TRBV2	TRBD2	TRBJ2-1	TGTGCCAGCACCGGACTAGCGGGAGCGCTTAGGGGTGTGGACAATGAGCAGTTCTTC	CASTGLAGALRGVDNEQFF
NA	TRBV30	NA	TRBJ1-2	TGTGCCTGGAGACCCCCAGGGGCCACGTACTATGGCTACACCTTC	CAWRPPGATYYGYTF
few	TRBV7-9	TRBD2	TRBJ2-1	TGTGCCAGCAGCTTTGCTAGCGGGACTGAGCAGTTCTTC	CASSFASGTEQFF
NA	TRBV6-5	NA	TRBJ2-7	TGTGCCAGCAGTTACTCGAAAGTGGCCCACGAGCAGTACTTC	CASSYSKVAHEQYF
few	TRBV19	NA	TRBJ1-5	TGTGCCATTCTCAATCAGCCCCAGCATTTT	CAILNQPQHF
few	TRBV19	NA	TRBJ1-2	TGTGCCAGTAAGAATCAAGAGGTCTATGGCTACACCTTC	CASKNQEVYGYTF
NA	TRBV29-1	NA	TRBJ2-5	TGCAGCGTTGACGAGACAGCGTCCGAGACCCAGTACTTC	CSVDETASETQYF
NA	TRBV30	NA	TRBJ2-7	TGTGCCTGGGCCACATTAACGGGATCCTACGAGCAGTACTTC	CAWATLTGSYEQYF
once	TRBV30	NA	TRBJ2-2	TGTGCCTGGAGAAACCTGGGGTTTGAGACCGGCGGGACCGGGGAGCTGTTTTTT	CAWRNLGFETGGTGELFF
NA	TRBV15	TRBD1	TRBJ2-2	TGTGCCACCAGCAGCGGGACAGAGAACACCGGGGAGCTGTTTTTT	CATSSGTENTGELFF
NA	TRBV4-3	TRBD1	TRBJ1-3	TGCGCCAGCAGCCAATGGGACAGGGAATCATATGGAAACACCATATATTTT	CASSQWDRESYGNTIYF
NA	TRBV6-5	NA	TRBJ2-7	TGTGCCAGCAGCTTGGCTGCGGCCGGTTACGAGCAGTACTTC	CASSLAAAGYEQYF
NA	TRBV10-3	NA	TRBJ1-1	TGTGCGTCCCGGGTAAGTGAGGATTCCACTGAAGCTTTCTTT	CASRVSEDSTEAFF
once	TRBV7-2	TRBD2	TRBJ2-1	TGTGCCAGCAGCTTAAGGCCTAGCGGAGACTCCTACAATGAGCAGTTCTTC	CASSLRPSGDSYNEQFF
NA	TRBV10-1	TRBD1	TRBJ2-7	TGCGCCAGCCTCCGGGCAGGGGGCCCCTACGAGCAGTACTTC	CASLRAGGPYEQYF
NA	TRBV5-4	NA	TRBJ1-2	TGTGCCAGCAGCTTGGAGGGGGGCTACACCTTC	CASSLEGGYTF
NA	TRBV6-6	TRBD2	TRBJ2-1	TGTGCCAGCAGTCAACCCCCAGCGGGGGGGAACAATGAGCAGTTCTTC	CASSQPPAGGNNEQFF
few	TRBV25-1	TRBD1	TRBJ2-7	TGTGCCAGCAGTGCCCGGGACAGAGTCTACGAGCAGTACTTC	CASSARDRVYEQYF
few	TRBV9	NA	TRBJ2-5	TGTGCCAGCAGCGTAGTTCCGGTAGCCGGGACCCAGTACTTC	CASSVVPVAGTQYF
once	TRBV30	NA	TRBJ1-2	TGTGCCTGGAGTGTAACAGGGCTCTATGGCTACACCTTC	CAWSVTGLYGYTF
few	TRBV4-3	NA	TRBJ1-1	TGCGCCAGCAGCCAATATGTAGGACTTGAAGCTTTCTTT	CASSQYVGLEAFF
once	TRBV7-9	NA	TRBJ2-1	TGTGCCAGCAGCTCCGGTGTCTCCTACAATGAGCAGTTCTTC	CASSSGVSYNEQFF
NA	TRBV4-2	TRBD2	TRBJ2-5	TGTGCCAGCAGCCAAGATCGTCCGCTAGCGGGAGAGGGGTTGGTAGAAGAGACCCAGTACTTC	CASSQDRPLAGEGLVEETQYF
NA	TRBV5-1	NA	TRBJ2-1	TGCGCCAGCAGCTTTAACGGGGACTCAATCTTCTTC	CASSFNGDSIFF
NA	TRBV29-1	TRBD1	TRBJ1-4	TGCAGCGTTGAAGGGGCAGGGGGTGAAAAACTGTTTTTT	CSVEGAGGEKLFF
once	TRBV2	TRBD2	TRBJ2-7	TGTGCCAGCAGTGAAGCGCTAGCGGACTACGAGCAGTACTTC	CASSEALADYEQYF
NA	TRBV4-2	TRBD2	TRBJ2-7	TGTGCCAGCAGCCAAGATGGGAGTAGCGGGTCCTACGAGCAGTACTTC	CASSQDGSSGSYEQYF
NA	TRBV6-5	NA	TRBJ2-7	TGTGCCAGCAGTTACTCATCTTATAATCCCTCCTACGAGCAGTACTTC	CASSYSSYNPSYEQYF
NA	TRBV11-3	TRBD2	TRBJ2-7	TGTGCCAGCAGCTCAGCACTAGCGAGCTACGAGCAGTACTTC	CASSSALASYEQYF
once	TRBV19	TRBD1	TRBJ2-2	TGTGCCAGTAGTATACGGACAGGGATTATCACCGGGGAGCTGTTTTTT	CASSIRTGIITGELFF
NA	TRBV15	TRBD1	TRBJ2-7	TGTGCCACCAGCAGAGTGGACAGGGGGCTTAGGGACGAGCAGTACTTC	CATSRVDRGLRDEQYF
NA	TRBV7-6	NA	TRBJ2-1	TGTGCCAGCAGCGCCAGAGGGGCTAGCGAGACCCGCAATGAGCAGTTCTTC	CASSARGASETRNEQFF
NA	TRBV30	NA	TRBJ1-5	TGTGCCTGGGACCCTCCCGGCAGGGTAAGCAATCAGCCCCAGCATTTT	CAWDPPGRVSNQPQHF
NA	TRBV6-5	NA	TRBJ1-1	TGTGCCAGCAGTTACGGGGCAGTGAACACTGAAGCTTTCTTT	CASSYGAVNTEAFF
once	TRBV10-3	NA	TRBJ2-3	TGTGCCTCGACTAGCACAGATACGCAGTATTTT	CASTSTDTQYF
NA	TRBV9	TRBD1	TRBJ2-1	TGTGCCAGCAGCGGCCCCCAGGGGGATGAGCAGTTCTTC	CASSGPQGDEQFF
NA	TRBV5-1	TRBD1	TRBJ1-1	TGCGCCAGCAGCCCCGGGACAGCGAACACTGAAGCTTTCTTT	CASSPGTANTEAFF
NA	TRBV30	TRBD2	TRBJ2-2	TGTGCCTGGATCGGCGGGAGGGCCGGAGACACCGGGGAGCTGTTTTTT	CAWIGGRAGDTGELFF
NA	TRBV4-3	NA	TRBJ1-2	TGCGCCAGCAGCCAAGGCGGCACGTACTATGGCTACACCTTC	CASSQGGTYYGYTF
NA	TRBV30	TRBD2	TRBJ2-7	TGTGCCTGGAGCCCGACTAGCGTATCCTACGAGCAGTACTTC	CAWSPTSVSYEQYF
NA	TRBV19	TRBD2	TRBJ2-6	TGTGCCAGTAGTATGGTAGCCCTAGCGGGAGTTCTTGGGGCCAACGTCCTGACTTTC	CASSMVALAGVLGANVLTF
NA	TRBV6-5	NA	TRBJ2-7	TGTGCCAGCAGTTGGTCGCGACAGAGCTCCTACGAGCAGTACTTC	CASSWSRQSSYEQYF
NA	TRBV4-2	TRBD2	TRBJ2-7	TGTGCCAGCAGCCAAGATAAGTGGGGACTAGCGGGAACTCTCGACGAGCAGTACTTC	CASSQDKWGLAGTLDEQYF
NA	TRBV6-1	NA	TRBJ1-5	TGTGCCAGCAGTGAAAGCGTCTGGGGGCTAAATCAGCCCCAGCATTTT	CASSESVWGLNQPQHF